This T cell receptor (beta chain) emerged from a study of regulatory T cells in long-lasting Graves disease. The time point here: persistent/refractory GD, antithyroid drugs over 5 years with positive TRAb. Following extraction of RNA from PBMCs, that RNA was used to make the TCR library. CDR1 LNHDA and CDR2 SQIVND come from the germline V gene (reference sequence). Trimming shortened V by 2 bases and J by 1 base, and 12 bases separated the two germline ends. The CDR3 spans 17 residues. Construction of TCR beta libraries relied on iRepertoire HTBI primers and on Arm-PCR targeting CDR3 regions. TCRdb passed the multiplex PCR reads through MiXCR, listing each CDR3 protein once. The sample contains about 470,000 distinct CDR3 sequences, around 21% of which appear only once.

The genes are TRBV19 and TRBJ2-6; maybe TRBD2 (6 bases). The sequencing here drew on peripheral blood mononuclear cells (PBMCs), taken when the disease was refractory, from a patient treated with antithyroid drugs. The TCR originated in a female donor with Graves disease. CDR3 region: CASSISTSLSGANVLTF. Written as DNA, the CDR3 is TGTGCCAGTAGTATATCGACTAGTTTATCTGGGGCCAACGTCCTGACTTTC.